The 10 T cell receptor beta chains in this list originate from one sample, sequenced in a study of blood T cell repertoires in COVID-19. The table came from immunoSEQ multiplex PCR; TCRdb's copy has only in-frame clones and leaves some out. The sample lists approximately 200,000 clones, 88% occurring once. The sequenced sample consisted of peripheral blood. Receptors originate from a woman in her sixties with acute or convalescent COVID-19.

The V call is TRBV30, the J call TRBJ1-2, with D possibly being TRBD1 (5 bases). CDR1 is GTSNPN and CDR2 is SVGIG in the germline V gene (reference sequence). This CDR3 comprises 13 residues. Trimming removed 5 bases at V and 7 bases at J, with 17 bases between. CDR3 protein: CAWDSRAGFGYTF. Written as DNA, the CDR3 is TGTGCCTGGGATAGCAGGGCAGGGTTTGGCTACACCTTC.

Here the CDR3 reads CASRTDTPRGYTF. The CDR3 bases are TGTGCCAGCAGGACGGACACCCCCAGGGGCTACACCTTC. J is TRBJ1-2 and V is TRBV28; a weak D match, TRBD1 (5 bases). Between the trimmed V and J ends, which lost 6 bases and 8 bases, there was a span of 16 bases. Germline V lookup: CDR1 MDHEN, CDR2 SYDVKM. The CDR3 is 13 residues long.

This clone occurred a few times. CDR3 in amino acids: CASSDLYSNQPQHF. The CDR3 DNA follows: TGCGCCAGCAGTGACCTTTATAGCAATCAGCCCCAGCATTTT. The genes are TRBV10-2 and TRBJ1-5; no definite D call. Trimming cost V 3 bases and J 0 bases, with 6 bases left between them. The CDR3 totals 14 residues. The germline CDR1 and CDR2 sequences are WSHSY and SAAADI.

The chain combines TRBV19 with TRBJ1-5; D is unclear. This CDR3 is 13 amino acids long. Trimming left V 5 bases short and J 7 bases short, with 12 bases between. Germline CDR1 is LNHDA and CDR2 is SQIVND (reference sequence). This chain's CDR3 is CASSPGGRQPQHF. The DNA for the CDR3 is TGTGCCAGTAGTCCGGGTGGTAGACAGCCCCAGCATTTT.

The V gene is TRBV4-2, the J gene TRBJ2-3; 14 bases align to TRBD2. V shed 4 bases, J shed 2 bases, and the junction held 5 bases outside the gene matches. There are 17 residues in the CDR3. CDR1 is LGHNA and CDR2 is YNFKEQ in the germline V gene. The CDR3 coding sequence is TGTGCCAGCAGCCCTGGGACTAGCGGGGGATCCACAGATACGCAGTATTTT. It codes for CASSPGTSGGSTDTQYF.

The V call is TRBV3-1 (or the pseudogene TRBV3-2), the J call TRBJ2-1, with D perhaps matching TRBD1 (8 bases). There are 16 residues in the CDR3. Trimming pared 0 bases from V and 5 bases from J, leaving 14 bases between. In germline, CDR1 is LGHDT, CDR2 YNNKEL (reference sequence). The CDR3 nucleotides are TGTGCCAGCAGCCAAGATACAGGGGGGGCTAACAATGAGCAGTTCTTC. Amino acid sequence: CASSQDTGGANNEQFF.

V is TRBV7-9 and J is TRBJ2-2; 12 bases are shared with TRBD1. Germline lookup yields CDR1 SEHNR and CDR2 FQNEAQ (reference sequence). Germline trimming cut 5 bases from V and 6 bases from J; bases unmatched to any gene: 4. The CDR3 spans 15 residues. DNA for the CDR3: TGTGCCAGCAGCGACCGGGACAGGGGGCCCGGGGAGCTGTTTTTT. Amino acid sequence: CASSDRDRGPGELFF.

The CDR3 DNA sequence: TGTGCCTGGAGCCCAAAGCGCGGAGTGAACACTGAAGCTTTCTTT. It encodes CAWSPKRGVNTEAFF. V is TRBV30 and J is TRBJ1-1; no firm D call. V was cut by 3 bases and J by 0 bases, with 14 bases left in between. Germline V lookup: CDR1 GTSNPN, CDR2 SVGIG (reference sequence). The length of the CDR3 is 15 residues.

The V and J genes are TRBV5-1 and TRBJ2-1, with 13 bases aligning to TRBD2. V lost 7 bases, J lost 0 bases, and 10 bases stayed unmatched. Germline V gives CDR1 SGHRS, CDR2 YFSETQ. The CDR3 totals 18 residues. CDR3 sequence: CASLQGTSGASSYNEQFF. DNA of the CDR3: TGCGCCAGCCTTCAAGGGACTAGCGGGGCGAGCTCCTACAATGAGCAGTTCTTC.

The V gene is TRBV2, the J gene TRBJ1-2, with a tentative D call TRBD1 (6 bases). The ends were cut back, 6 bases at V and 4 bases at J, with 18 bases in the middle. This CDR3 is 15 amino acids long. The germline V gene encodes CDR1 SNHLY and CDR2 FYNNEI. The CDR3 region has the DNA TGTGCCAGCAGACCGGACAGATGGGTAATCTATGGCTACACCTTC. Protein: CASRPDRWVIYGYTF.